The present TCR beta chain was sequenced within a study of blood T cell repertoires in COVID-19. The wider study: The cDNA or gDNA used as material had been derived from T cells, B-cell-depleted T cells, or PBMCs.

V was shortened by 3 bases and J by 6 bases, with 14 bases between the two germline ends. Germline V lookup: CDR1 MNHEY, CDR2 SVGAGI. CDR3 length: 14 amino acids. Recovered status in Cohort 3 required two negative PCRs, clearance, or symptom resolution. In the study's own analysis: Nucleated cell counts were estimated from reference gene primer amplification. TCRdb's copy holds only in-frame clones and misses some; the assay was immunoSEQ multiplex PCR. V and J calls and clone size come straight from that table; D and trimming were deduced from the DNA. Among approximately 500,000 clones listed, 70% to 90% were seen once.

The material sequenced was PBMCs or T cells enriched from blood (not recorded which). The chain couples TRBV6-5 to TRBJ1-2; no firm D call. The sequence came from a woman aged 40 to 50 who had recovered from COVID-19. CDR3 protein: CASSYLPDRDGYTF. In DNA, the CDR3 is TGTGCCAGCAGTTATTTACCCGACCGGGATGGCTACACCTTC.